The entry below gives a single TCR beta chain sequence along with its context. Its antigen is unknown. No per-base quality is available; no much larger clone lies one base away. The germline V gene provides CDR1 KGHSH and CDR2 LQKENI. From the cysteine up to the phenylalanine, the CDR3 has a length of 13 residues. The kept DNA is CDR3 alone, 39 bases in frame from the first base. V is trimmed back by 3 bases and J by 8 bases, and the junction contains 2 bases that no gene match accounts for. This specimen comes from a study of blood T cell repertoires in COVID-19 (dated by TCRdb to between 2020 and 2021). Regarding the complete study: The collaborator samples originated in the United States, Italy and Spain and spanned the acute and convalescent phases of COVID-19. Samples came from the ongoing ImmuneRACE study (first 160 participants) plus 1,254 subjects from 6 global collaborators. The material from the prospective study consisted of cDNA or gDNA derived from T cells, B-cell-depleted T cells, or PBMCs. A freely available public database, intended as a resource for researchers studying the immune response to SARS-CoV-2, is where the repertoires were released. Where available, HLA class I and class II types were obtained from metadata supplied by the sample provider rather than from assay-based typing. A de-identified subject ID, COVID-19 status, age in years and sex were almost always included in the sample metadata. Subjects who had been exposed to COVID-19, were actively infected with it, or had recovered from it provided the deeply sampled blood TCRbeta repertoires that made up the dataset. Beyond this particular receptor, the publication reports: Clinical and demographic metadata were provided uncurated, with the amount varying by source and participant.

TCRbeta CDR3 regions were amplified from genomic DNA using the immunoSEQ Assay, a bias-controlled multiplex PCR. The authors processed their data as follows. The number of nucleated cells in each sample was estimated by amplification of reference gene primers within the assay. To quantify the absolute abundance of each unique TCRbeta CDR3 rearrangement, sequence reads were collapsed and filtered. For each sample, productive Simpson clonality was calculated as the square root of Simpson's diversity index across productive rearrangements. In TCRdb, the immuneACCESS table is reduced to in-frame sequences with V and J assigned. These tables do not hold every clone; where another copy was compared, an unresolved V gene accounts for under half, and the others remain unexplained. The V and J calls and the clone size are those of that table, but D and trimming were determined from the DNA. The sample yields tens of thousands of clones; roughly 80% were counted once. The top ten clones comprise approximately 10% of the sample.

Each collaborating institution followed its own protocols to collect whole blood in K2EDTA tubes. Collaborator samples were shipped for TCRbeta analysis as frozen whole blood, isolated PBMCs, or DNA extracted from either sample type. In this chain, TRBV18 is recombined with TRBJ2-4; 9 bases in the junction line up with TRBD1. Sequenced sample: peripheral blood. The clonotype comes from a woman between 65 and 79 years old with acute or convalescent COVID-19. The CDR3 has the sequence CASSPGQGDIQYF. Read as DNA, the sequence is TGTGCCAGCTCACCGGGACAGGGAGACATTCAGTACTTC.